This record concerns one T cell receptor (beta chain) sequence. This record belongs to a study of blood T cell repertoires in COVID-19. Study-level background: COVID-19 samples, acute and convalescent, were from the United States, Italy and Spain. PBMCs, B-cell-depleted T cells, or T cells were the source of the cDNA or gDNA that made up the material.

Enrolment of Seattle patients took place during active infection, and they were followed longitudinally. Libraries were prepared by immunoSEQ multiplex PCR; TCRdb keeps only in-frame clonotypes and omits some of them. Of over 150,000 clones listed, 70% to 90% are singletons. The sample consisted of peripheral blood. The source of this sequence is a middle-aged man with COVID-19, enrolled during active disease.

The CDR3 reads CASSLAGDRAYGYTF. For the CDR3, the DNA is TGCGCCAGCAGCTTGGCTGGGGACAGGGCCTATGGCTACACCTTC. The V call is TRBV5-1, the J call TRBJ1-2; 9 bases line up with TRBD1. The trim removed 0 bases at V and 4 bases at J, leaving 4 bases unmatched. The length of the CDR3 is 15 residues. The V gene's germline CDR1 is SGHRS and CDR2 YFSETQ.